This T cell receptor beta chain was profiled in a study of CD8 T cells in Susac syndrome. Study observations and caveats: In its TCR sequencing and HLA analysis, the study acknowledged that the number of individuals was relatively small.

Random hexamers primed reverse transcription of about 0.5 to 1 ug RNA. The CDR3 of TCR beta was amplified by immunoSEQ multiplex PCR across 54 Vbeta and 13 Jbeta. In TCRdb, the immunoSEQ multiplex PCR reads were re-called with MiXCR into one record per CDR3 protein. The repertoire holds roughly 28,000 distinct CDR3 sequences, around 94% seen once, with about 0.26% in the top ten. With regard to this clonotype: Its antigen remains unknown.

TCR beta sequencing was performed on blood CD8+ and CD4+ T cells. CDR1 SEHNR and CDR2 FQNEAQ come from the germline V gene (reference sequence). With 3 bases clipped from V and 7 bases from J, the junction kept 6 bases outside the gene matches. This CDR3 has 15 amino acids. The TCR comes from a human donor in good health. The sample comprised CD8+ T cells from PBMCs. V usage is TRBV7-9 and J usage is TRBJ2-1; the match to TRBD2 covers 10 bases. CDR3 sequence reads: CASSFLAGVQNEQFF. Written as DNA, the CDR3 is TGTGCCAGCAGCTTCCTAGCGGGGGTACAAAATGAGCAGTTCTTC.